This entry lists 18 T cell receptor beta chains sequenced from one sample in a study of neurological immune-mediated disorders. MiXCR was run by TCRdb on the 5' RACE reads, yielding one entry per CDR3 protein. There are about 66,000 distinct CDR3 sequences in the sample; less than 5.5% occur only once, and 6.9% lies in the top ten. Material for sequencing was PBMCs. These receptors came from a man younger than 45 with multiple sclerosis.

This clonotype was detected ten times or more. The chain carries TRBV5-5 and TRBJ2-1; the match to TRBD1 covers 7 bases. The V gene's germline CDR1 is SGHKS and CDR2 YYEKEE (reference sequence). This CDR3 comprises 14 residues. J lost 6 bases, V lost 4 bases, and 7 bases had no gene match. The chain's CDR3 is CASSNDRERNEQFF. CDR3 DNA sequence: TGTGCCAGCAGCAACGACAGGGAACGCAATGAGCAGTTCTTC.

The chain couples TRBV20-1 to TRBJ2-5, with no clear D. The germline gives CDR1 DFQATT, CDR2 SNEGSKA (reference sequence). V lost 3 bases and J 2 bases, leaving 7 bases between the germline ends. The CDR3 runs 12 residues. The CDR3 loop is CSARRIQETQYF. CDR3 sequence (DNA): TGCAGTGCTAGGAGAATACAAGAGACCCAGTACTTC.

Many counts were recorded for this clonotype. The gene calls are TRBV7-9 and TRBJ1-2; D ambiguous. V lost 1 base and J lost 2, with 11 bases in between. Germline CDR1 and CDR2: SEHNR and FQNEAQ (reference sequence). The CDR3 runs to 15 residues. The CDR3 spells CASSLVGPSNYGYTF. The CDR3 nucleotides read TGTGCCAGCAGCTTAGTGGGTCCAAGCAACTATGGCTACACCTTC.

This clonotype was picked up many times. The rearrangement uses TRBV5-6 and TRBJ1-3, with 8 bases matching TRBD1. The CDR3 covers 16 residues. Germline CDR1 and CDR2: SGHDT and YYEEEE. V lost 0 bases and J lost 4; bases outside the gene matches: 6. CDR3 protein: CASSLVPQGAGNTIYF. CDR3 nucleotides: TGTGCCAGCAGCTTGGTCCCTCAGGGGGCCGGAAACACCATATATTTT.

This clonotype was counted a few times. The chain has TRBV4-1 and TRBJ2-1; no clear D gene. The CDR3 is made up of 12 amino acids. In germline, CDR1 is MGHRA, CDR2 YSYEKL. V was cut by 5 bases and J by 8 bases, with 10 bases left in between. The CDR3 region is CASSLSWDEQFF. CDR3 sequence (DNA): TGCGCCAGCAGCTTGAGTTGGGATGAGCAGTTCTTC.

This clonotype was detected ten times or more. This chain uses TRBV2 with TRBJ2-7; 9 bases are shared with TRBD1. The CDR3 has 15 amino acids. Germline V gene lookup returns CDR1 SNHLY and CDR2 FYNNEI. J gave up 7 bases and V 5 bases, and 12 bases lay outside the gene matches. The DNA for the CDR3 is TGTGCCAGCAGTAATCCCGGGACAGGGTTAGGAGAGCAGTACTTC. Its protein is CASSNPGTGLGEQYF. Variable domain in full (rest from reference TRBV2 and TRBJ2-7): EPEVTQTPSHQVTQMGQEVILRCVPISNHLYFYWYRQILGQKVEFLVSFYNNEISEKSEIFDDQFSVERPDGSNFTLKIRSTKLEDSAMYFCASSNPGTGLGEQYFGPGTRLTVT.

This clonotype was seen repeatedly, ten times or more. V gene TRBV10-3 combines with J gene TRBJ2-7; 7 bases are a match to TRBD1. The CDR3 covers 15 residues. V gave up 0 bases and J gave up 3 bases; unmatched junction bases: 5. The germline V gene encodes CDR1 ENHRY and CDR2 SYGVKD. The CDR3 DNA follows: TGTGCCATCAGTGAGTCGACAGGGAACCGCTACGAGCAGTACGTC. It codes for CAISESTGNRYEQYV.

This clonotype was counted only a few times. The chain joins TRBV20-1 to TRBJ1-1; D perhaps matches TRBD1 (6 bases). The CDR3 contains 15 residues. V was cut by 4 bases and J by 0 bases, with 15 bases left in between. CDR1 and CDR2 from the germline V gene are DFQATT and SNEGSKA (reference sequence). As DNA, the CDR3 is TGCAGTGCTACCCCAACAGGGTTCATGAACACTGAAGCTTTCTTT. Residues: CSATPTGFMNTEAFF.

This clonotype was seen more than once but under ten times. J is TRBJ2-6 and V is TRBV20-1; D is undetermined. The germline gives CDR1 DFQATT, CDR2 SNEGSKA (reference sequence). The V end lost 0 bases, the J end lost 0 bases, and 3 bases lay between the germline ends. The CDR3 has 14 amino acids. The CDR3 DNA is TGCAGTGCTAGAGAGATCTCTGGGGCCAACGTCCTGACTTTC. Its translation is CSAREISGANVLTF.

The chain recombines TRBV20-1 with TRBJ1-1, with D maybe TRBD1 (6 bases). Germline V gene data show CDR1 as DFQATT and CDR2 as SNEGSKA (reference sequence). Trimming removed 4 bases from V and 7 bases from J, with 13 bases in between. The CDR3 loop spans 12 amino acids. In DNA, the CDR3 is TGCAGTGCTAAGGGGGGAAGGAATGAAGCTTTCTTT. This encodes CSAKGGRNEAFF.

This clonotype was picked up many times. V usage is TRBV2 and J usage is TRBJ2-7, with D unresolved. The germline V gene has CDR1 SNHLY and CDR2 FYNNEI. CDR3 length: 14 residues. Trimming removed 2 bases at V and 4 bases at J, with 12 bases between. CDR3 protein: CASSEWKPGYEQYF. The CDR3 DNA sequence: TGTGCCAGCAGTGAATGGAAGCCGGGTTACGAGCAGTACTTC.

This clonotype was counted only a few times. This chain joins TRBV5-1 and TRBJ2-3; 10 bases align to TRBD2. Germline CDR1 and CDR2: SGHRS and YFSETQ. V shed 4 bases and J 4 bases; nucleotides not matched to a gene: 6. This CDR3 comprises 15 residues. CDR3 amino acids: CASSMTSGRSDTQYF. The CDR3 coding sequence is TGCGCCAGCAGCATGACTAGCGGGCGGTCAGATACGCAGTATTTT. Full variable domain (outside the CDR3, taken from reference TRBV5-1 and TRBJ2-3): KAGVTQTPRYLIKTRGQQVTLSCSPISGHRSVSWYQQTPGQGLQFLFEYFSETQRNKGNFPGRFSGRQFSNSRSEMNVSTLELGDSALYLCASSMTSGRSDTQYFGPGTRLTVL.

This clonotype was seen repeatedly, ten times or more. Here the CDR3 reads CASSPRSNYGYTF. For the CDR3, the DNA is TGTGCCAGCAGCCCCCGTTCTAACTATGGCTACACCTTC. The V and J genes are TRBV7-9 and TRBJ1-2; D uncertain. The CDR3 spans 13 residues. CDR1 and CDR2 (germline): SEHNR, FQNEAQ (reference sequence). With 5 bases removed from V and 0 bases from J, the gap between germline ends came to 7 bases.

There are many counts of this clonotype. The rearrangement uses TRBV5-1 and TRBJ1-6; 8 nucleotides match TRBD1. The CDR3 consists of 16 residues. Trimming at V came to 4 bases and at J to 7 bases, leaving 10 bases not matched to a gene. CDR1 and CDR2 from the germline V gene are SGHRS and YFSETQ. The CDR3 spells CASSGGQVRRNSPLHF. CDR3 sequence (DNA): TGCGCCAGCAGCGGGGGACAGGTCAGGCGGAATTCACCCCTCCACTTT.

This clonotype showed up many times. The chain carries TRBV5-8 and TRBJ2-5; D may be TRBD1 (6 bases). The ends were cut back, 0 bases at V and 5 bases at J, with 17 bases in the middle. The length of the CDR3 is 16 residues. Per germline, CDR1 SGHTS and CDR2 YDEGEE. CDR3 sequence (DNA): TGTGCCAGCAGCTTGGGGACAGCCCCAAAGGGGGAGACCCAGTACTTC. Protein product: CASSLGTAPKGETQYF. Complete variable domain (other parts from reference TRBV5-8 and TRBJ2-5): EAGVTQSPTHLIKTRGQQATLRCSPISGHTSVYWYQQALGLGLQFLLWYDEGEERNRGNFPPRFSGRQFPNYSSELNVNALELEDSALYLCASSLGTAPKGETQYFGPGTRLLVL.

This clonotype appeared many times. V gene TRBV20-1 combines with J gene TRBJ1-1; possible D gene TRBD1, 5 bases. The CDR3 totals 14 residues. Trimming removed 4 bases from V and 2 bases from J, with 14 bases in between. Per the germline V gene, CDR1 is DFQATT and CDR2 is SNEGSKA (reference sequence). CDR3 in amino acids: CSAKPRQRNTEAFF. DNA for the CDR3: TGCAGTGCTAAACCCCGACAGCGTAACACTGAAGCTTTCTTT.

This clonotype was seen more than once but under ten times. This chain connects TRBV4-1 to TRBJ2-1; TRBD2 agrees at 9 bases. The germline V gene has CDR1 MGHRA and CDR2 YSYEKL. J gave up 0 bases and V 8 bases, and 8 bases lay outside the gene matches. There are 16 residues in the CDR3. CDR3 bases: TGCGCCAGCCGCGACGCGGGGGGGAGCTCCTACAATGAGCAGTTCTTC. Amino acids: CASRDAGGSSYNEQFF.

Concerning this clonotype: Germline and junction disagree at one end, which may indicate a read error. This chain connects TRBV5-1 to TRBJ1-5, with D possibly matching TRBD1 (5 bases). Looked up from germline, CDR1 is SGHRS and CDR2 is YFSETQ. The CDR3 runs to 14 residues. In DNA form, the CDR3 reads TGCGCCAGCAGCAGGGACGGGAGCAATCAGCCCCAGAATTTT. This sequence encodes CASSRDGSNQPQNF.